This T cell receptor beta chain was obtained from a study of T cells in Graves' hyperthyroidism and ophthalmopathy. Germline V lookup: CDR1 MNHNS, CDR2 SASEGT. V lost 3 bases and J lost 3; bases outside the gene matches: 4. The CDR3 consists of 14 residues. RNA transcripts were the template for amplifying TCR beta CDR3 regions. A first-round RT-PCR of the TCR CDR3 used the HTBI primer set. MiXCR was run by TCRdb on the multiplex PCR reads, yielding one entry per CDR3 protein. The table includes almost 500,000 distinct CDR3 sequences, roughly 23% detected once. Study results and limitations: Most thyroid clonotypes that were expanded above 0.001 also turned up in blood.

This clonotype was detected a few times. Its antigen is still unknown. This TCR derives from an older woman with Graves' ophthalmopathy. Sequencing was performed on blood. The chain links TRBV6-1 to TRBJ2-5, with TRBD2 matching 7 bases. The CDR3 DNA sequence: TGTGCCAGCAGTGAGTCACTAGCGAAAGAGACCCAGTACTTC. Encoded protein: CASSESLAKETQYF.